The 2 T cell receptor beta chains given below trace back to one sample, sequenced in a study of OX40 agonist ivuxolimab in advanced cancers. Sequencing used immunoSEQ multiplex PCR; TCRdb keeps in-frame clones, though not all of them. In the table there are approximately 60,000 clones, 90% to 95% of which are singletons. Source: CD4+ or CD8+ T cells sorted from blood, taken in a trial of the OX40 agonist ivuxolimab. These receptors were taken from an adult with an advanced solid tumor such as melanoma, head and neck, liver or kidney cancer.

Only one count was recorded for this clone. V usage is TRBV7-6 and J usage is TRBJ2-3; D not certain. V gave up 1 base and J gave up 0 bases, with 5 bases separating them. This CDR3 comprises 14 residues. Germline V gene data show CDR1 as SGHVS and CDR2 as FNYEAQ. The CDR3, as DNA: TGTGCCAGCAGCTTAGGGGTTAGCACAGATACGCAGTATTTT. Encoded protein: CASSLGVSTDTQYF.

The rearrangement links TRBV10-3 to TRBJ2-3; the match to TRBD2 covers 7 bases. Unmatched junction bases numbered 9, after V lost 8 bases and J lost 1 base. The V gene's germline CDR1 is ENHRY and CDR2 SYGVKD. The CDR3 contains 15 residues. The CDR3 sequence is CAIPSGEPRTDTQYF. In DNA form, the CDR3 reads TGTGCCATCCCAAGCGGGGAACCCCGCACAGATACGCAGTATTTT.